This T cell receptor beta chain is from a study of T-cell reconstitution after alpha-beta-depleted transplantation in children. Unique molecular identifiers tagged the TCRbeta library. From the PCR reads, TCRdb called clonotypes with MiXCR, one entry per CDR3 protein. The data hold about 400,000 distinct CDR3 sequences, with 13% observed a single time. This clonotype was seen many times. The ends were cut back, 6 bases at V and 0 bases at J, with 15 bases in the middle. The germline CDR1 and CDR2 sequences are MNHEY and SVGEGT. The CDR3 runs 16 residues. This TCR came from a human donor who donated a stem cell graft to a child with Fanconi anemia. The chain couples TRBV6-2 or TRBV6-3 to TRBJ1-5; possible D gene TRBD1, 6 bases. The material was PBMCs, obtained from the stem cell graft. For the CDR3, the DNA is TGTGCCAGCAGGGGGGCCTCGACAAATAGCAATCAGCCCCAGCATTTT. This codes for CASRGASTNSNQPQHF.